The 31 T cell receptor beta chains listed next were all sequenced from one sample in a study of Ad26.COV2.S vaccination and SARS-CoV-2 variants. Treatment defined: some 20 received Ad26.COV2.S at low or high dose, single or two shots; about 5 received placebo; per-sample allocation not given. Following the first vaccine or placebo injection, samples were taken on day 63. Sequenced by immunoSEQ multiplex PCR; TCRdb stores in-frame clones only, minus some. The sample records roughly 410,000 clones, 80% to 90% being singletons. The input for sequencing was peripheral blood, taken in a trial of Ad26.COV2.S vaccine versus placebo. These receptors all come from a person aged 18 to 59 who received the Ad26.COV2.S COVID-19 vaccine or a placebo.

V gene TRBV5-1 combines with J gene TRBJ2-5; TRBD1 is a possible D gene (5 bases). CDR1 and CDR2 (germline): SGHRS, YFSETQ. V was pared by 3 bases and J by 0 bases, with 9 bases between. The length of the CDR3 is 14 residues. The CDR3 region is CASSWYRHQETQYF. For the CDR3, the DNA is TGCGCCAGCAGCTGGTACAGGCACCAAGAGACCCAGTACTTC.

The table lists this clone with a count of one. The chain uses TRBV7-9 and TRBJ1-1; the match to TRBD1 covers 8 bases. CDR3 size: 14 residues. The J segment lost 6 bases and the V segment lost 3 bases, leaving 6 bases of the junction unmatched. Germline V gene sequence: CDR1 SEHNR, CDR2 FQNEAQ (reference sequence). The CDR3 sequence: CASSLRTGHAEAFF. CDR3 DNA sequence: TGTGCCAGCAGCTTGAGGACAGGGCACGCTGAAGCTTTCTTT.

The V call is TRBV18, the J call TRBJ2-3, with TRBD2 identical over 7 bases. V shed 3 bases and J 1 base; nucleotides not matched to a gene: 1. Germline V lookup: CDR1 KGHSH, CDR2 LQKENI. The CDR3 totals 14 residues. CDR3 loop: CASSPGRGTDTQYF. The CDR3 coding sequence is TGTGCCAGCTCACCTGGGAGGGGCACAGATACGCAGTATTTT.

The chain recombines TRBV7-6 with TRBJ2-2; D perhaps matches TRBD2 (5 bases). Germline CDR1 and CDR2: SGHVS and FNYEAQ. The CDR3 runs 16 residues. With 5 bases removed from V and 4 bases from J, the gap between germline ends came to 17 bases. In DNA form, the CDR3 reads TGTGCCAGCAGCCAATCCCCTAGCCCGAGCACCGGGGAGCTGTTTTTT. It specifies CASSQSPSPSTGELFF.

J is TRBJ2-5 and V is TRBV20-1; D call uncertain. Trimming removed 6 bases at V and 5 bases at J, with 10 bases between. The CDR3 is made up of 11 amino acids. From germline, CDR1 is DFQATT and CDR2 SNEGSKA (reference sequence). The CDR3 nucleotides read TGCAGTGCCACTAACGGGGAGACCCAGTACTTC. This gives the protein CSATNGETQYF.

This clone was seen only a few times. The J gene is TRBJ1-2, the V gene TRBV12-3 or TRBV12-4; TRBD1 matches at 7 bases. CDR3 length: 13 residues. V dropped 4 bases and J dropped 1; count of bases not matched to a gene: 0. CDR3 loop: CASSWDSNYGYTF. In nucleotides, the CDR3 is TGTGCCAGCAGTTGGGACAGTAACTATGGCTACACCTTC.

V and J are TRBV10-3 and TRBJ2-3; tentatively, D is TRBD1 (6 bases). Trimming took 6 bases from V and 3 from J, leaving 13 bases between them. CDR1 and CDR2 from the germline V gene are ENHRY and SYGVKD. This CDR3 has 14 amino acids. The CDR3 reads CAIRTGSGTDTQYF. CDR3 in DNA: TGTGCCATCAGAACAGGGTCCGGAACAGATACGCAGTATTTT.

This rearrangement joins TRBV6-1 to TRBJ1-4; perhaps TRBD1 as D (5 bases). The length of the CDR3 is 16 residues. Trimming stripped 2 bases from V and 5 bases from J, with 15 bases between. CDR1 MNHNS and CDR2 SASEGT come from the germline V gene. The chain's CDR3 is CASSEHGSRVNEKLFF. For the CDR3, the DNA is TGTGCCAGCAGTGAACATGGGAGCAGGGTGAATGAAAAACTGTTTTTT.

This chain's CDR3 is CASSPEPADTEAFF. In DNA, the CDR3 is TGTGCCAGCAGCCCCGAGCCGGCCGACACTGAAGCTTTCTTT. V is TRBV7-3 and J is TRBJ1-1; no reliable D call. Germline CDR1 reads SGHTA; CDR2 reads FQGTGA. V was cut by 5 bases and J by 3 bases, with 13 bases left in between. CDR3 size: 14 residues.

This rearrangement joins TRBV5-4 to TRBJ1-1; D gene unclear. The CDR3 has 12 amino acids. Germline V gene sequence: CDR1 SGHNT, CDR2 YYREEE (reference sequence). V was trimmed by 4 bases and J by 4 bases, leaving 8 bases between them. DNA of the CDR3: TGTGCCAGCAGCACCGGGAGCACTGAAGCTTTCTTT. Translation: CASSTGSTEAFF.

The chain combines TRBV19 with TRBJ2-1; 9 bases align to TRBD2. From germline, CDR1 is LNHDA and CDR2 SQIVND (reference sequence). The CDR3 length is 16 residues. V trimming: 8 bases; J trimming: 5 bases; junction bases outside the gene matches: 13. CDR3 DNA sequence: TGTGCCAGTTCAGGGGCCCGGACTAGCGCCCACAATGAGCAGTTCTTC. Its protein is CASSGARTSAHNEQFF.

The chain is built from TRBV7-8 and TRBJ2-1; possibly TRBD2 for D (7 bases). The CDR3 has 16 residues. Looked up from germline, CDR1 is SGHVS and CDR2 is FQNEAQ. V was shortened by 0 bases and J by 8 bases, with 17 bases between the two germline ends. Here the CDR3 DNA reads TGTGCCAGCAGCTTAGCTAGGGGGGGTAAGGGGCATGAGCAGTTCTTC. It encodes CASSLARGGKGHEQFF.

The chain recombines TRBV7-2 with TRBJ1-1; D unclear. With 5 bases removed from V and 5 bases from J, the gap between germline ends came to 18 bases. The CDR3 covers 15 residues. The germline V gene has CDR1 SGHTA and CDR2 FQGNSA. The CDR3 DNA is TGTGCCAGCAGCCCTGGTCTAGGGCGGGGAACTGAAGCTTTCTTT. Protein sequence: CASSPGLGRGTEAFF.

This chain's CDR3 is CATSRAGGSEQFF. For the CDR3, the DNA is TGTGCCACCAGTCGGGCGGGAGGGAGTGAGCAGTTCTTC. This chain joins TRBV24-1 and TRBJ2-1; 9 bases match TRBD2. Germline values: CDR1 KGHDR, CDR2 SFDVKD. V was pared by 6 bases and J by 9 bases, with 5 bases of the junction left unmatched. The CDR3 loop spans 13 amino acids.

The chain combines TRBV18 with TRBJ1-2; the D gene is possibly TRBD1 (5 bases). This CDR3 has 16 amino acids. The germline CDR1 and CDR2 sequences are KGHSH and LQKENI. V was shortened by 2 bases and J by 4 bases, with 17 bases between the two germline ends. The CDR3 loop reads CASSPSRGEILYGYTF. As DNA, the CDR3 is TGTGCCAGCTCACCATCCCGGGGGGAAATACTCTATGGCTACACCTTC.

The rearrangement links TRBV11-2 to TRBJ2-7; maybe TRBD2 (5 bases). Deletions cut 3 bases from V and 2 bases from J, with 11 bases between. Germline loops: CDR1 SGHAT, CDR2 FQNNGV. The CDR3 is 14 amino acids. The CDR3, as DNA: TGTGCCAGCAGCTTCGGGCGGGTTACCTACGAGCAGTACTTC. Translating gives CASSFGRVTYEQYF.

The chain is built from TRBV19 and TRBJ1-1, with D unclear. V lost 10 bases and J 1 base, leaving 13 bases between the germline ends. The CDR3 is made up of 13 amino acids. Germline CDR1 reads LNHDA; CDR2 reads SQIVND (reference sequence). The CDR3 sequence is CATRNPGNTEAFF. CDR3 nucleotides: TGTGCCACCAGAAACCCCGGGAACACTGAAGCTTTCTTT.

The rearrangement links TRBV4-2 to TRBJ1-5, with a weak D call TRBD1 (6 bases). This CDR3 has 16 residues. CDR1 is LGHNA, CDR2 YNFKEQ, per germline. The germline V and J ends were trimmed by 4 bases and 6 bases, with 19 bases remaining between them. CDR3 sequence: CASSLTWGGARQPQHF. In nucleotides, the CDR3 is TGTGCCAGCAGCCTCACCTGGGGGGGGGCCCGTCAGCCCCAGCATTTT.

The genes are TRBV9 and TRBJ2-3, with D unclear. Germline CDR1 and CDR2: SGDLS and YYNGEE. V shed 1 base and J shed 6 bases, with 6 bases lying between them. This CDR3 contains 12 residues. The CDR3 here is CASSVLGDTQYF. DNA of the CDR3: TGTGCCAGCAGCGTATTGGGGGATACGCAGTATTTT.

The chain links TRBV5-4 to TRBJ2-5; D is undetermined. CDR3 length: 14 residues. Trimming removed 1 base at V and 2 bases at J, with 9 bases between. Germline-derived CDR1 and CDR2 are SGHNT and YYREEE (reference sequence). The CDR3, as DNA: TGTGCCAGCAGCTTGTCCACAGTTCAAGAGACCCAGTACTTC. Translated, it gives CASSLSTVQETQYF.

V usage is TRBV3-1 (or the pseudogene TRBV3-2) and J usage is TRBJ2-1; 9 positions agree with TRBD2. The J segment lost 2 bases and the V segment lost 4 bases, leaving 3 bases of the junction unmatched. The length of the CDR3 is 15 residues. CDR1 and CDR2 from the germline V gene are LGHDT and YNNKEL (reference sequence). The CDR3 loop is CASSRQREAYNEQFF. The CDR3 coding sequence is TGTGCCAGCAGCCGTCAGCGGGAGGCCTACAATGAGCAGTTCTTC.

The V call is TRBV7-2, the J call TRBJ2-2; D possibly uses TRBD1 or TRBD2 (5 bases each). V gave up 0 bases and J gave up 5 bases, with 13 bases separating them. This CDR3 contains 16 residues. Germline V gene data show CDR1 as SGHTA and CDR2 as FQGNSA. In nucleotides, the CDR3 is TGTGCCAGCAGCTTAGCGTCGGGACCGGTAACCGGGGAGCTGTTTTTT. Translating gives CASSLASGPVTGELFF. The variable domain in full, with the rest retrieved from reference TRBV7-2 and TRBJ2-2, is GAGVSQSPSNKVTEKGKDVELRCDPISGHTALYWYRQSLGQGLEFLIYFQGNSAPDKSGLPSDRFSAERTGGSVSTLTIQRTQQEDSAVYLCASSLASGPVTGELFFGEGSRLTVL.

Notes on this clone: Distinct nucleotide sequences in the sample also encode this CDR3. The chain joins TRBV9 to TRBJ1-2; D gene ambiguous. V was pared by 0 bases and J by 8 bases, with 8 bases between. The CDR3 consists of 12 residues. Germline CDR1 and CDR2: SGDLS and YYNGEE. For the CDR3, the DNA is TGTGCCAGCAGCGTAGGTGGCGGGGGCTACACCTTC. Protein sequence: CASSVGGGGYTF.

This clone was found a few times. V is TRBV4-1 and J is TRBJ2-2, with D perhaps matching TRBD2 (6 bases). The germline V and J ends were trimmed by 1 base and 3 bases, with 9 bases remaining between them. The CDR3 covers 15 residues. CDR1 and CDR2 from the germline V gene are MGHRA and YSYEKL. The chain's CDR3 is CASSQGAGYTGELFF. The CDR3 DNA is TGCGCCAGCAGCCAAGGCGCGGGATACACCGGGGAGCTGTTTTTT.

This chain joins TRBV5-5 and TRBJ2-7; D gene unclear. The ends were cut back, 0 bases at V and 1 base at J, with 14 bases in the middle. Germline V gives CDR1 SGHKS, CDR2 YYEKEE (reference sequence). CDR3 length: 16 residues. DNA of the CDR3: TGTGCCAGCAGCTTGGGGCAGGTAATTCAATCCTACGAGCAGTACTTC. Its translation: CASSLGQVIQSYEQYF.

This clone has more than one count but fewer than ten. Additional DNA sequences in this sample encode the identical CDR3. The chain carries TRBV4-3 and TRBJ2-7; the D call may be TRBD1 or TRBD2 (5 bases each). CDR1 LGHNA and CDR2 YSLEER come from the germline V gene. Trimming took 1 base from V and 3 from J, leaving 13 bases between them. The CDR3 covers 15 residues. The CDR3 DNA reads TGCGCCAGCAGCCAAGTAGGGACCGGAGGCTACGAGCAGTACTTC. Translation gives CASSQVGTGGYEQYF.

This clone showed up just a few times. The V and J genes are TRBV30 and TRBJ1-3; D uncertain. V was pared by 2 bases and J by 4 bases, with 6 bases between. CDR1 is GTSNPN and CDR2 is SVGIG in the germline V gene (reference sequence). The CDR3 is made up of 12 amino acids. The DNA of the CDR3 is TGTGCCTGGAGTATTCTGGGAAACACCATATATTTT. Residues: CAWSILGNTIYF. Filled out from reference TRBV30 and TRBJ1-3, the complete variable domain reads SQTIHQWPATLVQPVGSPLSLECTVEGTSNPNLYWYRQAAGRGLQLLFYSVGIGQISSEVPQNLSASRPQDRQFILSSKKLLLSDSGFYLCAWSILGNTIYFGEGSWLTVV.

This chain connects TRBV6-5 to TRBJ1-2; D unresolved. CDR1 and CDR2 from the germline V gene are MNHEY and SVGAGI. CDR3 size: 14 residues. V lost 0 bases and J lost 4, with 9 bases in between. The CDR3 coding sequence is TGTGCCAGCAGTTACTCGATGGTAGGCTATGGCTACACCTTC. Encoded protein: CASSYSMVGYGYTF.

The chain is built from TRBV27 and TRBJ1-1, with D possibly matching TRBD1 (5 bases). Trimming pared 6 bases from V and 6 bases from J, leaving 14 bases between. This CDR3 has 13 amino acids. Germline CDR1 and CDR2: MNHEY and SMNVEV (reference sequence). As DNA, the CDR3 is TGTGCCAGCAGATTTACCGGGACGCCTGAAGCTTTCTTT. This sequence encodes CASRFTGTPEAFF.

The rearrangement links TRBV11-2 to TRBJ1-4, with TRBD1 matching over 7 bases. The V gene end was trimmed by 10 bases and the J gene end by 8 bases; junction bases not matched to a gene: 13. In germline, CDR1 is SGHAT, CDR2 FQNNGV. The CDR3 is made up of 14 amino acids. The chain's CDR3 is CAIRARVGGEKLFF. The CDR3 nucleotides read TGTGCCATCCGGGCCCGAGTAGGGGGCGAAAAACTGTTTTTT.

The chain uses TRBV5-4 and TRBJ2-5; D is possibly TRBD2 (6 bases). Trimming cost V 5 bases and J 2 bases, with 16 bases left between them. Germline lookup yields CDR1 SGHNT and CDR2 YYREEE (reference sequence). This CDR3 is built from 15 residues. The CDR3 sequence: CASRDGGIGQETQYF. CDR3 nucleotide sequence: TGTGCCAGCAGAGACGGCGGGATAGGGCAAGAGACCCAGTACTTC.